What follows are 22 T cell receptor beta chains derived from one specimen sequenced in a study of T cell responses to AZD1222 COVID-19 vaccine. The protocol was immunoSEQ multiplex PCR, while the TCRdb copy is restricted to in-frame clones and leaves out a portion. The sample lists 150,000 or so clones, around 88% occurring once. The material sequenced was peripheral blood, taken on day 0 of AZD1222 vaccination. The receptor source for this set is an adult in good health.

This chain links TRBV5-1 with TRBJ2-1; no clear D. Germline CDR1 is SGHRS and CDR2 is YFSETQ. This CDR3 is built from 13 residues. Trimming left V 2 bases short and J 0 bases short, with 3 bases between. The CDR3 region has the DNA TGCGCCAGCAGCTTAAGCTCCTACAATGAGCAGTTCTTC. This sequence encodes CASSLSSYNEQFF.

The chain couples TRBV7-2 to TRBJ1-1; 7 bases fit TRBD1. The trim removed 5 bases at V and 4 bases at J, leaving 10 bases unmatched. Germline CDR1 is SGHTA and CDR2 is FQGNSA. The length of the CDR3 is 15 residues. In DNA, the CDR3 is TGTGCCAGCAGCGCCGAACAGGGGAGGCCCACTGAAGCTTTCTTT. Translating gives CASSAEQGRPTEAFF.

The rearrangement uses TRBV2 and TRBJ1-2; D is undetermined. This CDR3 region has 13 residues. The V and J ends lost 5 bases and 4 bases respectively, with 11 bases between them. Germline assignment: CDR1 SNHLY and CDR2 FYNNEI. CDR3 protein: CASSSGPSYGYTF. CDR3 in DNA: TGTGCCAGCAGTTCCGGCCCCAGCTATGGCTACACCTTC.

The J gene is TRBJ2-7, the V gene TRBV4-1; 8 bases are a match to TRBD2. V lost 4 bases to trimming and J lost 3 bases; unmatched junction nucleotides: 2. Germline assignment: CDR1 MGHRA and CDR2 YSYEKL. There are 13 residues in the CDR3. CDR3 sequence (DNA): TGCGCCAGCAGCCTCGGGGGGGACTACGAGCAGTACTTC. This codes for CASSLGGDYEQYF.

The CDR3 loop is CAWSAAGAGETQYF. As DNA, the CDR3 is TGTGCCTGGAGTGCCGCAGGGGCAGGAGAGACCCAGTACTTC. The chain is built from TRBV30 and TRBJ2-5; possible D gene TRBD1, 6 bases. CDR1 and CDR2 (germline): GTSNPN, SVGIG (reference sequence). This CDR3 has 14 residues. The germline V and J ends were trimmed by 1 base and 4 bases, with 13 bases remaining between them.

J is TRBJ1-5 and V is TRBV19; D is uncertain. The CDR3 spans 14 residues. Trimming left V 8 bases short and J 7 bases short, with 18 bases between. Germline lookup yields CDR1 LNHDA and CDR2 SQIVND (reference sequence). The CDR3 region has the DNA TGTGCCAGTGGCCCGCGGAGGTTCGACCAGCCCCAGCATTTT. This gives the protein CASGPRRFDQPQHF. Full variable domain (rest looked up from reference TRBV19 and TRBJ1-5): DGGITQSPKYLFRKEGQNVTLSCEQNLNHDAMYWYRQDPGQGLRLIYYSQIVNDFQKGDIAEGYSVSREKKESFPLTVTSAQKNPTAFYLCASGPRRFDQPQHFGDGTRLSIL.

The chain joins TRBV2 to TRBJ1-1, with TRBD1 matching 9 bases. The V gene end was trimmed by 6 bases and the J gene end by 3 bases; junction bases not matched to a gene: 5. Germline loops: CDR1 SNHLY, CDR2 FYNNEI. This CDR3 is built from 14 residues. The CDR3: CASRIQGAYTEAFF. In DNA, the CDR3 is TGTGCCAGCAGAATACAGGGGGCGTACACTGAAGCTTTCTTT.

The genes are TRBV6-5 and TRBJ2-5, with 7 bases matching TRBD1. V was clipped by 11 bases and J by 7 bases; unmatched bases: 7. The CDR3 loop spans 11 amino acids. Germline-derived CDR1 and CDR2 are MNHEY and SVGAGI. In nucleotides, the CDR3 is TGTGCCTCCCGACAGGGTCGGACCCAGTACTTC. Protein: CASRQGRTQYF.

The chain carries TRBV7-2 and TRBJ1-4; a possible D gene is TRBD1 (5 bases). CDR1 and CDR2 (germline): SGHTA, FQGNSA. The V gene lost 6 bases and the J gene lost 10 bases, with 24 bases spanning the gap. The CDR3 covers 16 residues. CDR3 nucleotides: TGTGCCAGCAGTTACACGGGCCCGTTGGGGGACGGAAAACTGTTTTTT. Translated, it gives CASSYTGPLGDGKLFF.

The J gene is TRBJ1-4, the V gene TRBV27, with D perhaps TRBD1 (5 bases). The V gene lost 1 base and the J gene lost 8 bases, with 11 bases spanning the gap. The CDR3 is made up of 14 amino acids. Germline V gives CDR1 MNHEY, CDR2 SMNVEV (reference sequence). As DNA, the CDR3 is TGTGCCAGCAGTTTATGGGCAGGGAGGGAAAAACTGTTTTTT. This encodes CASSLWAGREKLFF. Complete variable domain (other parts from reference TRBV27 and TRBJ1-4): EAQVTQNPRYLITVTGKKLTVTCSQNMNHEYMSWYRQDPGLGLRQIYYSMNVEVTDKGDVPEGYKVSRKEKRNFPLILESPSPNQTSLYFCASSLWAGREKLFFGSGTQLSVL.

V is TRBV6-1 and J is TRBJ2-7, with D possibly TRBD2 on 6 matching bases. Trimming removed 2 bases at V and 5 bases at J, with 13 bases between. Looked up from germline, CDR1 is MNHNS and CDR2 is SASEGT. The CDR3 is made up of 14 amino acids. The DNA of the CDR3 is TGTGCCAGCAGTGAAAGCCAGGGACTGCACGAGCAGTACTTC. The encoded protein is CASSESQGLHEQYF.

The V call is TRBV19, the J call TRBJ1-5; possible D gene TRBD1, 6 bases. The CDR3 spans 16 residues. The ends were cut back, 6 bases at V and 0 bases at J, with 15 bases in the middle. Looked up from germline, CDR1 is LNHDA and CDR2 is SQIVND (reference sequence). The CDR3 DNA sequence: TGTGCCAGTAGCAGCCAGGGGATGAATAGCAATCAGCCCCAGCATTTT. Translated, it gives CASSSQGMNSNQPQHF.

This sequence joins TRBV11-3 and TRBJ1-1, with no clear D. The length of the CDR3 is 13 residues. V shed 0 bases and J shed 7 bases, with 9 bases lying between them. Germline V gene sequence: CDR1 SGHNT, CDR2 YENEEA. CDR3: CASSLDKGLEAFF. The CDR3 bases are TGTGCCAGCAGCTTAGATAAGGGCCTTGAAGCTTTCTTT.

CDR3 nucleotides: TGTGCCAGCAGTTACCTCGTGGCCTACGAGCAGTACTTC. It is translated as CASSYLVAYEQYF. V is TRBV6-2 or TRBV6-3 and J is TRBJ2-7; D is uncertain. Germline V lookup: CDR1 MNHEY, CDR2 SVGEGT. The length of the CDR3 is 13 residues. Trimming stripped 2 bases from V and 2 bases from J, with 7 bases between.

This rearrangement joins TRBV2 to TRBJ1-1, with 7 bases fitting TRBD1. Germline CDR1 reads SNHLY; CDR2 reads FYNNEI. The CDR3 runs 15 residues. Germline trimming cut 5 bases from V and 2 bases from J; bases unmatched to any gene: 8. DNA of the CDR3: TGTGCCAGCAGTACCCAGGGGGGGGGTAACACTGAAGCTTTCTTT. Translated, it gives CASSTQGGGNTEAFF.

This clone has only one observation. The CDR3 loop reads CASSIKIRLGYTF. The CDR3 nucleotides are TGTGCCAGTAGTATCAAAATCCGTCTAGGCTACACCTTC. This rearrangement joins TRBV19 to TRBJ1-2; no reliable D call. Germline V CDR1 and CDR2: LNHDA, SQIVND (reference sequence). V was cut by 3 bases and J by 8 bases, with 13 bases left in between. CDR3 length: 13 residues.

The chain recombines TRBV29-1 with TRBJ2-7; TRBD1 agrees at 10 bases. Trimming took 3 bases from V and 7 from J; bases not matched to a gene: 12. The CDR3 is 15 residues long. CDR1 is SQVTM and CDR2 is ANQGSEA in the germline V gene. Here the CDR3 reads CSVDLRDRGGAEQYF. CDR3 bases: TGCAGCGTTGACCTCCGGGACAGGGGCGGTGCGGAGCAGTACTTC.

Only one count was recorded for this clone. CDR3 DNA: TGTGCCAGCAGCCAGGGGGCTCGAGGCAATCAGCCCCAGCATTTT. Its protein product is CASSQGARGNQPQHF. J is TRBJ1-5 and V is TRBV2, with 8 positions matching TRBD1. The CDR3 length is 15 residues. Germline V gives CDR1 SNHLY, CDR2 FYNNEI. The junction had 6 bases not matched to a gene; V was cut back by 6 bases and J by 2 bases.

The rearrangement joins TRBV3-1 (or the pseudogene TRBV3-2) to TRBJ2-7; no reliable D call. This CDR3 is built from 13 residues. V was cut by 1 base and J by 1 base, with 5 bases left in between. Germline CDR1 and CDR2: LGHDT and YNNKEL (reference sequence). CDR3 coding DNA: TGTGCCAGCAGCCAAGCCAGGTCCTACGAGCAGTACTTC. Amino acids: CASSQARSYEQYF.

This clone was observed once. The chain combines TRBV4-3 with TRBJ2-2; D ambiguous. Trimming shortened V by 4 bases and J by 4 bases, and 13 bases separated the two germline ends. There are 15 residues in the CDR3. The germline V gene has CDR1 LGHNA and CDR2 YSLEER. The DNA of the CDR3 is TGCGCCAGCAGCCCTCTAGTAAGATCCACCGGGGAGCTGTTTTTT. This translates into CASSPLVRSTGELFF.

The chain has TRBV4-1 and TRBJ2-5; D uncertain. In germline, CDR1 is MGHRA, CDR2 YSYEKL. The CDR3 has 15 residues. Deletions cut 4 bases from V and 4 bases from J, with 16 bases between. The CDR3 spells CASSPSPFGAETQYF. Written as DNA, the CDR3 is TGCGCCAGCAGCCCCTCCCCGTTCGGTGCAGAGACCCAGTACTTC.

This chain links TRBV4-3 with TRBJ2-6; TRBD2 is a possible D gene (7 bases). Germline V gene sequence: CDR1 LGHNA, CDR2 YSLEER. CDR3 size: 21 residues. With 0 bases removed from V and 1 base from J, the gap between germline ends came to 22 bases. CDR3 sequence (DNA): TGCGCCAGCAGCCAAGATGCCCACCTGGCAGGGGAGGGTTCTGGGGCCAACGTCCTGACTTTC. The encoded protein is CASSQDAHLAGEGSGANVLTF.